Presented here are 28 T cell receptor beta chains from one specimen sequenced in a study of shared T cell receptors in the human thymus. Some clones are missing from TCRdb's copy, which holds only in-frame ones; the method was immunoSEQ multiplex PCR. The sample has about 380,000 clones, just under 95% seen once. Source material: thymocytes. These receptors originate from a human donor.

The genes are TRBV15 and TRBJ2-1, with D possibly being TRBD2 (5 bases). Trimming stripped 2 bases from V and 0 bases from J, with 14 bases between. The CDR3 contains 17 residues. The germline V gene has CDR1 LNHNV and CDR2 YYDKDF (reference sequence). CDR3 sequence reads: CATSRYGSGGSYNEQFF. The CDR3 bases are TGTGCCACCAGCAGATACGGAAGCGGAGGCTCCTACAATGAGCAGTTCTTC.

V and J are TRBV21-1 and TRBJ2-7. TRBV21-1 represents a pseudogene. CDR3 size: 16 residues. In nucleotides, the CDR3 is TGTGCCAGCAGCAAAGGGCCGGGACGTCTATCCTACGAGCAGTACTTC. Protein product: CASSKGPGRLSYEQYF.

Worth noting for this clone: This CDR3 is also generated by other DNA sequences in the sample. The chain has TRBV27 and TRBJ2-3; TRBD1 is a possible D gene (6 bases). Trimming stripped 0 bases from V and 0 bases from J, with 13 bases between. The CDR3 sequence is 17 residues long. The germline V gene encodes CDR1 MNHEY and CDR2 SMNVEV (reference sequence). CDR3 bases: TGTGCCAGCAGTTTATCAGGACAGCATATTAGCACAGATACGCAGTATTTT. This encodes CASSLSGQHISTDTQYF.

This clone was counted only a few times. The V call is TRBV28, the J call TRBJ2-7; 9 bases fit TRBD2. This CDR3 has 15 residues. Germline V gene lookup returns CDR1 MDHEN and CDR2 SYDVKM. The junction had 5 bases not matched to a gene; V was cut back by 5 bases and J by 0 bases. The CDR3: CASSHTSGPSYEQYF. CDR3 in DNA: TGTGCCAGCAGTCATACTAGCGGGCCCTCCTACGAGCAGTACTTC.

V gene TRBV29-1 combines with J gene TRBJ2-6, with 8 bases aligning to TRBD1. The CDR3 loop spans 17 amino acids. Germline V gives CDR1 SQVTM, CDR2 ANQGSEA. Germline trimming cut 7 bases from V and 0 bases from J; bases unmatched to any gene: 11. This CDR3 reads CSAKTTGANSGANVLTF. As DNA, the CDR3 is TGCAGCGCTAAAACGACAGGGGCCAACTCTGGGGCCAACGTCCTGACTTTC.

The rearrangement uses TRBV28 and TRBJ2-3; TRBD1 matches at 10 bases. The V gene end was trimmed by 6 bases and the J gene end by 3 bases; junction bases not matched to a gene: 3. This CDR3 has 14 amino acids. Germline V gives CDR1 MDHEN, CDR2 SYDVKM. Written as DNA, the CDR3 is TGTGCCAGCAGGGGACAGGGGAGGACAGATACGCAGTATTTT. It codes for CASRGQGRTDTQYF.

The chain recombines TRBV1 with TRBJ2-2; TRBD1, the D gene given by the table, was not confirmed from the DNA. TRBV1 represents a pseudogene. The CDR3 loop spans 18 amino acids. The CDR3 nucleotides are TGCACCAGCAGCCGACACCTCCAGACAGGGGCGAACACCGGGGAGCTGTTTTTT. As protein: CTSSRHLQTGANTGELFF.

The sample holds one count of this clone. The J gene is TRBJ1-2, the V gene TRBV5-1; D gene unclear. The CDR3 length is 14 residues. Germline lookup yields CDR1 SGHRS and CDR2 YFSETQ. V was trimmed by 0 bases and J by 0 bases, leaving 6 bases between them. CDR3 region: CASSLEGANYGYTF. The CDR3 bases are TGCGCCAGCAGCTTGGAGGGAGCTAACTATGGCTACACCTTC. The entire variable domain, with the rest obtained from reference TRBV5-1 and TRBJ1-2, is as follows: KAGVTQTPRYLIKTRGQQVTLSCSPISGHRSVSWYQQTPGQGLQFLFEYFSETQRNKGNFPGRFSGRQFSNSRSEMNVSTLELGDSALYLCASSLEGANYGYTFGSGTRLTVV.

The CDR3 DNA follows: TGTGCCAGCAGCTGGGGATCAGCGGACGAGCAGTACTTC. This encodes CASSWGSADEQYF. V gene TRBV7-9 combines with J gene TRBJ2-7, with a weak D call TRBD2 (5 bases). Trimming removed 4 bases at V and 5 bases at J, with 12 bases between. CDR1 and CDR2 from the germline V gene are SEHNR and FQNEAQ (reference sequence). CDR3 length equals 13 residues.

Only one count was recorded for this clone. The genes are TRBV10-2 and TRBJ1-5, with 8 bases fitting TRBD1. The CDR3 extends over 20 amino acids. With 3 bases clipped from V and 1 base from J, the junction kept 17 bases outside the gene matches. Germline V CDR1 and CDR2: WSHSY, SAAADI. The DNA of the CDR3 is TGCGCCAGCAGTGAACGGACAGGGACCGACATTAACGAAAGCAATCAGCCCCAGCATTTT. Residues: CASSERTGTDINESNQPQHF.

The chain has TRBV10-1 and TRBJ2-2; maybe TRBD1 (5 bases). V lost 4 bases to trimming and J lost 5 bases, with 20 bases between them. CDR3 length: 17 amino acids. Germline V lookup: CDR1 WNHNN, CDR2 SYGVQD (reference sequence). The CDR3 is CASSGGPGALKTGELFF. CDR3 DNA: TGCGCCAGCAGTGGGGGCCCGGGCGCCCTAAAAACCGGGGAGCTGTTTTTT.

This clone was recorded only once. The CDR3 region is CASSLDGANQPQHF. CDR3 sequence (DNA): TGCGCCAGCAGCTTGGATGGGGCCAATCAGCCCCAGCATTTT. The gene calls are TRBV5-1 and TRBJ1-5; a weak D match, TRBD1 (5 bases). The CDR3 covers 14 residues. The ends were cut back, 0 bases at V and 3 bases at J, with 7 bases in the middle. CDR1 is SGHRS and CDR2 is YFSETQ in the germline V gene.

The table lists this clone with a few counts. The gene calls are TRBV27 and TRBJ2-2; 11 nucleotides align to TRBD2. CDR1 is MNHEY, CDR2 SMNVEV, per germline (reference sequence). This CDR3 spans 18 amino acids. V lost 2 bases and J lost 4; bases outside the gene matches: 9. CDR3 DNA: TGTGCCAGCAGTTTAGATGGTAGCGGGAGGGCGGGCACCGGGGAGCTGTTTTTT. Encoded protein: CASSLDGSGRAGTGELFF.

The chain combines TRBV14 with TRBJ2-7; 9 nucleotides align to TRBD2. This CDR3 is 16 amino acids long. Germline V gives CDR1 SGHDN, CDR2 FVKESK. With V trimmed by 5 bases and J by 0 bases, 8 bases remained unmatched. The CDR3 here is CASSTGGREGSYEQYF. CDR3 DNA: TGTGCCAGCAGCACGGGCGGGAGGGAAGGCTCCTACGAGCAGTACTTC.

The chain couples TRBV25-1 to TRBJ1-1, with D tentatively TRBD1 (5 bases). The CDR3 is 14 residues long. The germline V gene encodes CDR1 MGHDK and CDR2 SYGVNS. The V and J ends lost 1 base and 4 bases respectively, with 10 bases between them. Here the CDR3 DNA reads TGTGCCAGCAGTGAATTAAGGGGTGGCACTGAAGCTTTCTTT. It yields the protein CASSELRGGTEAFF.

Only one count was recorded for this clone. This chain joins TRBV7-8 and TRBJ2-7, with 8 bases matching TRBD2. V was pared by 2 bases and J by 1 base, with 16 bases of the junction left unmatched. Germline CDR1 and CDR2: SGHVS and FQNEAQ. This CDR3 is built from 19 residues. CDR3 region: CASSLKRALREVVSYEQYF. In DNA form, the CDR3 reads TGTGCCAGCAGCTTAAAAAGGGCCCTGCGGGAGGTTGTTTCCTACGAGCAGTACTTC.

The V call is TRBV11-2, the J call TRBJ2-2; D might be TRBD2 (5 bases). The CDR3 is made up of 16 amino acids. Trimming cost V 5 bases and J 5 bases, with 18 bases left between them. CDR1 SGHAT and CDR2 FQNNGV come from the germline V gene. The CDR3 here is CASSPGDPPKTGELFF. For the CDR3, the DNA is TGTGCCAGCAGCCCCGGGGATCCCCCAAAGACCGGGGAGCTGTTTTTT.

The chain combines TRBV4-3 with TRBJ1-1, with a possible D match to TRBD1 (6 bases). CDR3 length: 18 amino acids. Trimming took 0 bases from V and 5 from J, leaving 22 bases between them. Germline CDR1 and CDR2: LGHNA and YSLEER. In nucleotides, the CDR3 is TGCGCCAGCAGCCAAGATGGGGGGCCTTTCAAGGTGGGGACTGAAGCTTTCTTT. Protein sequence: CASSQDGGPFKVGTEAFF.

Here the CDR3 DNA reads TGTGCCAGTAGTATGGAGCGGGAGTCCGACACAGATACGCAGTATTTT. Its protein is CASSMERESDTDTQYF. V gene TRBV19 combines with J gene TRBJ2-3; 8 bases line up with TRBD2. Germline loops: CDR1 LNHDA, CDR2 SQIVND (reference sequence). Trimming removed 3 bases from V and 2 bases from J; junction bases left unmatched: 7. The CDR3 is 16 residues long.

In this sample, this clone turned up once. The chain employs TRBV11-2 and TRBJ2-1; D ambiguous. Trimming left V 0 bases short and J 5 bases short, with 8 bases between. The CDR3 sequence is 14 residues long. Looked up from germline, CDR1 is SGHAT and CDR2 is FQNNGV. DNA of the CDR3: TGTGCCAGCAGCTTAGACCCCCGTAACAATGAGCAGTTCTTC. Its translation is CASSLDPRNNEQFF.

The CDR3 DNA reads TGTGCCAGCACCTTAGCGGGAGAACCCTCTGGGGCCAACGTCCTGACTTTC. This sequence encodes CASTLAGEPSGANVLTF. The rearrangement links TRBV28 to TRBJ2-6; TRBD2 aligns across 9 bases. Germline V gene sequence: CDR1 MDHEN, CDR2 SYDVKM. The CDR3 runs to 17 residues. The trim removed 7 bases at V and 0 bases at J, leaving 7 bases unmatched.

The chain joins TRBV4-3 to TRBJ1-3, with 8 bases aligning to TRBD1. Per germline, CDR1 LGHNA and CDR2 YSLEER. V shed 3 bases and J 2 bases; nucleotides not matched to a gene: 3. This CDR3 region has 15 residues. CDR3 in amino acids: CASSHPGGPGNTIYF. CDR3 DNA: TGCGCCAGCAGCCACCCAGGGGGCCCTGGAAACACCATATATTTT.

This clone was seen more than once but under ten times. The gene calls are TRBV7-6 and TRBJ2-7, with 12 bases lining up with TRBD2. V lost 1 base to trimming and J lost 3 bases; unmatched junction nucleotides: 4. Looked up from germline, CDR1 is SGHVS and CDR2 is FNYEAQ. The CDR3 runs 16 residues. Written as DNA, the CDR3 is TGTGCCAGCAGCTTAGGCCTAGCGGGAGGGGGCTACGAGCAGTACTTC. The encoded protein is CASSLGLAGGGYEQYF.

The chain is built from TRBV10-2 and TRBJ2-4; D possibly corresponds to TRBD2 (6 bases). Between the trimmed V and J ends, which lost 3 bases and 0 bases, there was a span of 27 bases. The length of the CDR3 is 21 residues. Germline V gene data show CDR1 as WSHSY and CDR2 as SAAADI. The CDR3 DNA sequence: TGCGCCAGCAGTGAAGGGTTTATTAGGAGGGCCGAGCGGCTAGCCAAAAACATTCAGTACTTC. This encodes CASSEGFIRRAERLAKNIQYF.

The chain recombines TRBV11-3 with TRBJ2-7; 8 bases line up with TRBD2. The V and J ends lost 5 bases and 6 bases, in that order; junction bases with no gene match: 21. The CDR3 sequence is 18 residues long. CDR1 and CDR2 (germline): SGHNT, YENEEA. The DNA of the CDR3 is TGTGCCAGCAGCACACGCAGGAGCGGGAGTGGATATTCGGGCGAGCAGTACTTC. This gives the protein CASSTRRSGSGYSGEQYF.

In its sample, this clone was seen once. J is TRBJ2-3 and V is TRBV5-4; D is unresolved. The CDR3 extends over 16 amino acids. The V gene lost 0 bases and the J gene lost 3 bases, with 14 bases spanning the gap. Per germline, CDR1 SGHNT and CDR2 YYREEE (reference sequence). CDR3 region: CASSLEVPVVTDTQYF. CDR3 nucleotide sequence: TGTGCCAGCAGCTTGGAAGTTCCTGTGGTGACAGATACGCAGTATTTT.

The chain links TRBV28 to TRBJ2-3; tentatively, D is TRBD1 (7 bases). The CDR3 length is 17 residues. Trimming left V 6 bases short and J 0 bases short, with 19 bases between. The germline V gene encodes CDR1 MDHEN and CDR2 SYDVKM. Written as DNA, the CDR3 is TGTGCCAGCAGCTCCCGGGGGACAGAAGATAGCACAGATACGCAGTATTTT. This encodes CASSSRGTEDSTDTQYF. Variable domain in full (rest from reference TRBV28 and TRBJ2-3): DVKVTQSSRYLVKRTGEKVFLECVQDMDHENMFWYRQDPGLGLRLIYFSYDVKMKEKGDIPEGYSVSREKKERFSLILESASTNQTSMYLCASSSRGTEDSTDTQYFGPGTRLTVL.

The gene calls are TRBV27 and TRBJ2-1; tentatively, D is TRBD1 (6 bases). The germline V gene encodes CDR1 MNHEY and CDR2 SMNVEV (reference sequence). This CDR3 region has 18 residues. Between the trimmed V and J ends, which lost 10 bases and 0 bases, there was a span of 25 bases. CDR3 in DNA: TGTGCCACCAGCCGGGGACAACCACCGTTTCGCTCCTACAATGAGCAGTTCTTC. Translating gives CATSRGQPPFRSYNEQFF.